The source of this T cell receptor beta chain is a study of identical twins. TCRdb recomputed calls from the 5' RACE reads with MiXCR, one row per CDR3 protein. The repertoire holds approximately 490,000 distinct CDR3 sequences, with approximately 20% as singletons. J lost 4 bases, V lost 8 bases, and 7 bases had no gene match. The CDR3 has 14 amino acids. Germline V gene sequence: CDR1 ENHRY, CDR2 SYGVKD. In its sample, this clonotype was seen a few times. The sample also formed part of further work on yellow fever vaccine responses in identical twins.

The source is a young woman in good health. Sample: CD4+ T cells sorted from blood. The J gene is TRBJ1-2, the V gene TRBV10-3; the match to TRBD1 covers 10 bases. The CDR3 spells CAISDRGLFYGYTF. CDR3 nucleotides: TGTGCCATCTCTGACAGGGGGCTATTCTATGGCTACACCTTC.